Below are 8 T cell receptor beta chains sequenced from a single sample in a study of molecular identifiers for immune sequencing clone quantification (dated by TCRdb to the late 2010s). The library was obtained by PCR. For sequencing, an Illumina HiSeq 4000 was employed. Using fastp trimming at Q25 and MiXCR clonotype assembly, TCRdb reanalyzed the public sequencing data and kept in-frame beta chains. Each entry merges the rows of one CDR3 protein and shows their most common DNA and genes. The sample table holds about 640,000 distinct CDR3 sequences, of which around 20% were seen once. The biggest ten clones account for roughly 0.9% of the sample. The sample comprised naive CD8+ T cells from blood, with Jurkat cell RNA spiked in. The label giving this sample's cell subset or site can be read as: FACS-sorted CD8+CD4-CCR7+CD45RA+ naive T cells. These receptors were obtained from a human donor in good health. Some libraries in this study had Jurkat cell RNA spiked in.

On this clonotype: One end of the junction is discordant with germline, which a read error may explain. The CDR3 nucleotides read TGCGCCAGCAGCCGCCTCAGGACTAGCGACTCCTACGAGCGGTACTTC. It yields the protein CASSRLRTSDSYERYF. The chain couples TRBV4-1 to TRBJ2-7; 9 bases agree with TRBD2. Germline loops: CDR1 MGHRA, CDR2 YSYEKL. This CDR3 spans 16 amino acids.

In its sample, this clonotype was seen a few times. This chain's CDR3 is CSVEDWTSGGAYNEQFF. The CDR3 DNA follows: TGCAGCGTTGAAGATTGGACTAGCGGGGGGGCTTACAATGAGCAGTTCTTC. The chain couples TRBV29-1 to TRBJ2-1, with 15 bases identical to TRBD2. Germline CDR1 reads SQVTM; CDR2 reads ANQGSEA. CDR3 length: 17 residues. V shed 0 bases, J shed 4 bases, and the junction held 4 bases outside the gene matches.

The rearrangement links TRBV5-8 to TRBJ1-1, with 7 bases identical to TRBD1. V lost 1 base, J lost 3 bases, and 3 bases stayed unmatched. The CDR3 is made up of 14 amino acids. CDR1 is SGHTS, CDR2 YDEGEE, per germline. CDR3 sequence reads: CASSLQGTDTEAFF. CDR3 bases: TGTGCCAGCAGCTTGCAGGGGACAGACACTGAAGCTTTCTTT.

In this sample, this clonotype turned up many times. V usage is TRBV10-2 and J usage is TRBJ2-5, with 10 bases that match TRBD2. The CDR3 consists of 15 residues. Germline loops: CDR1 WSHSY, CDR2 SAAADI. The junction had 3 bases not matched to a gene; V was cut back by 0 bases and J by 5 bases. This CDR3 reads CASSESLAGEETQYF. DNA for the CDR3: TGCGCCAGCAGTGAGTCCCTAGCGGGAGAGGAGACCCAGTACTTC.

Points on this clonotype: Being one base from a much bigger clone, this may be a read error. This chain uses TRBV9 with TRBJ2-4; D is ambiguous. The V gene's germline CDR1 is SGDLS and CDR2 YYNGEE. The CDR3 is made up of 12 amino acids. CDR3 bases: TGTGCCAGCAGCGGACCCAAAAACACTCAGTACTTC. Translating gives CASSGPKNTQYF.

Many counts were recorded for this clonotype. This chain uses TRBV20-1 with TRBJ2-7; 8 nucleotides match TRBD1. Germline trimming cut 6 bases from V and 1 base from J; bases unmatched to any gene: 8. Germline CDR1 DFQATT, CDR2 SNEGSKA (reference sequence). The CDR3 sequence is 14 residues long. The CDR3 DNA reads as TGCAGTGCAGCCCTCGACAGGGGTTCCTACGAGCAGTACTTC. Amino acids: CSAALDRGSYEQYF.

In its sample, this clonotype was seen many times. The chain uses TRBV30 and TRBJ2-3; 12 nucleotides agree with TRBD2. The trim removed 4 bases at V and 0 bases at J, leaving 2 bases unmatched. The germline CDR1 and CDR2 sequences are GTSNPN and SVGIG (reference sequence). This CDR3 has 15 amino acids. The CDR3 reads CAWTSGGVSTDTQYF. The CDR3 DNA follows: TGTGCCTGGACTAGCGGGGGGGTTAGCACAGATACGCAGTATTTT.

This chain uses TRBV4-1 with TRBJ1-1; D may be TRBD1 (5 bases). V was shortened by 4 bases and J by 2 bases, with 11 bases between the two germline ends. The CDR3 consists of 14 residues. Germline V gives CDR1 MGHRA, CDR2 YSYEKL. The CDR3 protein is CASSLGTFNTEAFF. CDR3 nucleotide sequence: TGCGCCAGCAGCCTGGGGACCTTCAACACTGAAGCTTTCTTT.